This T cell receptor beta chain was recorded in a study of blood T cell repertoires in COVID-19. For the study at large: In each case, the material was cDNA or gDNA derived from T cells, B-cell-depleted T cells, or PBMCs.

Original processing methods: Estimated nucleated cell counts came from reference gene primer amplification. The data were produced by immunoSEQ multiplex PCR, yet TCRdb's version contains in-frame clones alone and is incomplete. The V and J calls and clone size come from that table; D and trimming were worked out from the DNA. The sample lists roughly 700,000 clones, approximately 90% occurring once. This CDR3 comprises 16 residues. Trimming took 5 bases from V and 5 from J, leaving 19 bases between them. Germline loops: CDR1 ENHRY, CDR2 SYGVKD. This sequence originates from a woman aged 18-29 years with acute or convalescent COVID-19. The chain recombines TRBV10-3 with TRBJ2-1; D may be TRBD2 (5 bases). The sequenced sample consisted of peripheral blood. Here the CDR3 DNA reads TGTGCCATCAGTCCGGTAGGGCTAGCAGACCACAATGAGCAGTTCTTC. Translating gives CAISPVGLADHNEQFF.